Following are 25 T cell receptor beta chains from one sample sequenced in a study of naive and memory T cell subsets. Two oligonucleotides, mixed equimolar, formed the beta constant-region primer covering TRBC1 and TRBC2. TCRdb called the UMI-ligation and nested PCR reads again in MiXCR, with one record for every CDR3 protein. This sample has 100,000 or so distinct CDR3 sequences; about 6.5% occur once, and the top ten carry roughly 1.6%. Sequenced: central memory CD4+ T cells from blood. All receptors come from a human donor in good health.

This clonotype was seen ten or more times. This sequence joins TRBV19 and TRBJ1-5; no clear D gene. With 4 bases removed from V and 3 bases from J, the gap between germline ends came to 7 bases. CDR3 length equals 13 residues. CDR1 LNHDA and CDR2 SQIVND come from the germline V gene (reference sequence). For the CDR3, the DNA is TGTGCCAGTAGTACCGGGGTCAATCAGCCCCAGCATTTT. Its protein is CASSTGVNQPQHF.

This clonotype has just a few counts. The J gene is TRBJ2-5, the V gene TRBV5-8, with D perhaps TRBD1 (6 bases). Germline V CDR1 and CDR2: SGHTS, YDEGEE. The CDR3 has 14 residues. V lost 2 bases, J lost 4 bases, and 12 bases lay in between. The CDR3 bases are TGTGCCAGCAGCTTCGGGCTCAGGGGAGAGACCCAGTACTTC. This gives the protein CASSFGLRGETQYF.

With respect to this clonotype: The junction and the germline gene differ at one end; a read error may be behind it. The gene calls are TRBV28 and TRBJ1-2; D call uncertain. This CDR3 region has 15 residues. Germline CDR1 is MDHEN and CDR2 is SYDVKM. Here the CDR3 DNA reads TGTGCCGGCAGTCCCGGCAGTCCCGGACTCTATGGCTACACCTTC. Translation gives CAGSPGSPGLYGYTF.

This clonotype was recorded a few times. V and J are TRBV28 and TRBJ1-2; D is perhaps TRBD1 (6 bases). From germline, CDR1 is MDHEN and CDR2 SYDVKM. The ends were cut back, 5 bases at V and 4 bases at J, with 23 bases in the middle. The CDR3 is made up of 17 amino acids. The CDR3 here is CASSHGGEGRGGYGYTF. The CDR3 bases are TGTGCCAGCAGTCACGGGGGGGAAGGCAGGGGTGGCTATGGCTACACCTTC.

In this sample, this clonotype turned up many times. The chain is built from TRBV6-2 or TRBV6-3 and TRBJ1-5, with D possibly being TRBD1 (6 bases). The germline CDR1 and CDR2 sequences are MNHEY and SVGEGT. This CDR3 region has 16 residues. Trimming shortened V by 4 bases and J by 3 bases, and 16 bases separated the two germline ends. CDR3 in DNA: TGTGCCAGCAGTTCTCAGGGGACTCCACTCAATCAGCCCCAGCATTTT. This encodes CASSSQGTPLNQPQHF.

In this sample, this clonotype turned up many times. The chain employs TRBV7-2 and TRBJ2-5; 13 bases are a match to TRBD2. Germline CDR1 reads SGHTA; CDR2 reads FQGNSA. The trim removed 5 bases at V and 4 bases at J, leaving 7 bases unmatched. The CDR3 has 16 residues. The CDR3 here is CASSPTGTSGTETQYF. CDR3 bases: TGTGCCAGCAGCCCGACTGGGACTAGCGGGACAGAGACCCAGTACTTC.

This clonotype was observed many times. The chain joins TRBV14 to TRBJ1-4, with D hard to call. This CDR3 contains 14 residues. V was pared by 2 bases and J by 7 bases, with 11 bases between. Germline V gene sequence: CDR1 SGHDN, CDR2 FVKESK. CDR3 sequence reads: CASSQLGLGEKLFF. In DNA form, the CDR3 reads TGTGCCAGCAGCCAATTAGGGTTGGGTGAAAAACTGTTTTTT.

This clonotype was observed many times. V is TRBV7-2 and J is TRBJ2-7; 9 positions agree with TRBD1. The junction had 13 bases not matched to a gene; V was cut back by 5 bases and J by 5 bases. The CDR3 is 16 amino acids. In germline, CDR1 is SGHTA, CDR2 FQGNSA. In DNA, the CDR3 is TGTGCCAGCAGCCCCATCGGGACAGGGAAGAACGACGAGCAGTACTTC. Translating gives CASSPIGTGKNDEQYF.

This clonotype was detected a few times. The chain uses TRBV4-3 and TRBJ1-4; 9 bases map to TRBD1. The V segment lost 2 bases and the J segment 7 bases; nucleotides outside the gene matches: 5. Germline V gene sequence: CDR1 LGHNA, CDR2 YSLEER. The CDR3 has 15 residues. In DNA form, the CDR3 reads TGCGCCAGCAGCCAATCCGGGACAGGGACTGAAAAACTGTTTTTT. Translated, it gives CASSQSGTGTEKLFF.

In this sample, this clonotype turned up a few times. The chain is built from TRBV21-1 and TRBJ2-7; the DNA was not used to check the table's D call, TRBD1. TRBV21-1 is designated a pseudogene. The CDR3 covers 16 residues. CDR3 sequence (DNA): TGTGCCAGCAGCAAAGAGACGAGACAGGGGTCCTACGAGCAGTACTTC. Protein product: CASSKETRQGSYEQYF.

This clonotype came up a few times. The chain is built from TRBV4-3 and TRBJ2-1, with a tentative D call TRBD2 (5 bases). The CDR3 spans 13 residues. V lost 5 bases and J lost 9, with 14 bases in between. The V gene's germline CDR1 is LGHNA and CDR2 YSLEER. The CDR3 nucleotides read TGCGCCAGCAGCTTGAACCTAGCCCCTGAGCAGTTCTTC. It specifies CASSLNLAPEQFF.

This clonotype was found many times. The rearrangement links TRBV6-5 to TRBJ1-5; D unclear. Germline CDR1 is MNHEY and CDR2 is SVGAGI. V was trimmed by 5 bases and J by 3 bases, leaving 11 bases between them. This CDR3 has 14 amino acids. The CDR3, as DNA: TGTGCCAGCAGTAAAGCTCGTACCAATCAGCCCCAGCATTTT. It yields the protein CASSKARTNQPQHF.

This clonotype was observed at least ten times. This chain links TRBV2 with TRBJ1-6; D unclear. Germline loops: CDR1 SNHLY, CDR2 FYNNEI. This CDR3 contains 12 residues. Deletions cut 7 bases from V and 9 bases from J, with 10 bases between. CDR3 in DNA: TGTGCCAGCATCTTAGCGGGTTCACCCCTCCACTTT. Its translation is CASILAGSPLHF.

The V and J genes are TRBV5-1 and TRBJ2-7, with 10 bases fitting TRBD2. This CDR3 is built from 16 residues. Germline CDR1 is SGHRS and CDR2 is YFSETQ. After removal of 4 bases from V and 2 bases from J, the junction contained 9 bases not matched to a gene. DNA of the CDR3: TGCGCCAGCAGCCCCCGGCTAGCGGGAGTGCCCTACGAGCAGTACTTC. Its translation is CASSPRLAGVPYEQYF.

This clonotype was recorded at least ten times. The DNA for the CDR3 is TGTGCCACCAGCACTTGGACTAGCGGGACCATTCCCCGTCTTTCAGATACGCAGTATTTT. Its protein is CATSTWTSGTIPRLSDTQYF. The chain employs TRBV15 and TRBJ2-3, with 12 bases fitting TRBD2. Germline V gene lookup returns CDR1 LNHNV and CDR2 YYDKDF (reference sequence). J gave up 4 bases and V 4 bases, and 18 bases lay outside the gene matches. The CDR3 runs to 20 residues.

This clonotype was observed a handful of times. The gene calls are TRBV27 and TRBJ2-7; 9 nucleotides line up with TRBD1. V trimming: 8 bases; J trimming: 4 bases; junction bases outside the gene matches: 9. There are 14 residues in the CDR3. Germline CDR1 MNHEY, CDR2 SMNVEV (reference sequence). Here the CDR3 reads CASGRDRVTYEQYF. CDR3 nucleotide sequence: TGTGCCAGCGGCCGGGACAGGGTCACTTACGAGCAGTACTTC.

This clonotype was counted ten times or more. The V gene is TRBV7-7, the J gene TRBJ2-1, with 14 bases identical to TRBD2. CDR1 is SSHAT, CDR2 FNYEAQ, per germline (reference sequence). This CDR3 is 17 amino acids long. The V gene end was trimmed by 4 bases and the J gene end by 9 bases; junction bases not matched to a gene: 11. CDR3 protein: CASSSTPGLAGVGEQFF. The CDR3 nucleotides read TGTGCCAGCAGCTCGACTCCGGGACTAGCGGGGGTCGGTGAGCAGTTCTTC. The variable domain in full, with the rest retrieved from reference TRBV7-7 and TRBJ2-1, is GAGVSQSPRYKVTKRGQDVTLRCDPISSHATLYWYQQALGQGPEFLTYFNYEAQPDKSGLPSDRFSAERPEGSISTLTIQRTEQRDSAMYRCASSSTPGLAGVGEQFFGPGTRLTVL.

This clonotype was counted ten times or more. The chain is built from TRBV7-2 and TRBJ1-2, with 12 nucleotides matching TRBD1. This CDR3 is 17 amino acids long. The V segment lost 5 bases and the J segment 7 bases; nucleotides outside the gene matches: 14. CDR1 and CDR2 from the germline V gene are SGHTA and FQGNSA. The CDR3: CASSRMLTGQGAAGYTF. In DNA form, the CDR3 reads TGTGCCAGCAGCCGAATGCTTACGGGACAGGGGGCGGCTGGCTACACCTTC.

The V call is TRBV18, the J call TRBJ2-2; 11 positions agree with TRBD1. The CDR3 sequence is 14 residues long. V shed 8 bases and J 4 bases; nucleotides not matched to a gene: 3. Germline CDR1 and CDR2: KGHSH and LQKENI. The CDR3 reads CASGQGASTGELFF. CDR3 DNA: TGTGCCAGCGGACAGGGGGCTTCCACCGGGGAGCTGTTTTTT.

This clonotype was observed a handful of times. This CDR3 is CASSPLGQVNTEAFF. The CDR3 DNA reads as TGTGCCAGCAGTCCCCTCGGACAGGTGAACACTGAAGCTTTCTTT. The rearrangement joins TRBV6-6 to TRBJ1-1; 7 bases map to TRBD1. Per germline, CDR1 MNHNY and CDR2 SVGAGI (reference sequence). This CDR3 is built from 15 residues. The trim removed 5 bases at V and 0 bases at J, leaving 6 bases unmatched.

This clonotype was seen repeatedly, ten times or more. The CDR3 nucleotides read TGTGCCAGCAGGGGGCATACGAATAGCGCCAACTATGGCTACACCTTC. This encodes CASRGHTNSANYGYTF. The chain combines TRBV28 with TRBJ1-2; maybe TRBD1 (5 bases). Between the trimmed V and J ends, which lost 6 bases and 2 bases, there was a span of 19 bases. This CDR3 contains 16 residues. The germline V gene encodes CDR1 MDHEN and CDR2 SYDVKM.

This clonotype appeared many times. The CDR3 nucleotides read TGTGCCAGCAGCTTCACGGGGGGGAGGACTGAAGCTTTCTTT. Translating gives CASSFTGGRTEAFF. This chain uses TRBV7-2 with TRBJ1-1; D perhaps matches TRBD1 (5 bases). The V gene lost 3 bases and the J gene lost 5 bases, with 13 bases spanning the gap. In germline, CDR1 is SGHTA, CDR2 FQGNSA. The CDR3 has 14 residues.

This clonotype occurred a few times. The chain has TRBV4-2 and TRBJ1-2; D perhaps matches TRBD1 (5 bases). The V end lost 3 bases, the J end lost 4 bases, and 15 bases lay between the germline ends. The CDR3 covers 15 residues. Germline V CDR1 and CDR2: LGHNA, YNFKEQ. This CDR3 is CASSQGQGSFYGYTF. CDR3 coding DNA: TGTGCCAGCAGCCAGGGTCAGGGAAGCTTCTATGGCTACACCTTC.

This clonotype was found a few times. The rearrangement links TRBV9 to TRBJ2-3, with D perhaps assigned TRBD1 or TRBD2 (5 bases each). V was shortened by 2 bases and J by 2 bases, with 9 bases between the two germline ends. In germline, CDR1 is SGDLS, CDR2 YYNGEE. The CDR3 covers 14 residues. CDR3 amino acids: CASSVLGTTDTQYF. CDR3 nucleotides: TGTGCCAGCAGCGTGCTTGGGACCACAGATACGCAGTATTTT.

This clonotype came up many times. The chain is built from TRBV12-3 or TRBV12-4 and TRBJ2-3, with D perhaps matching TRBD2 (6 bases). V lost 3 bases and J lost 3, with 10 bases in between. The CDR3 is 14 amino acids. The CDR3 sequence: CASSFTGATDTQYF. CDR3 nucleotides: TGTGCCAGCAGTTTCACGGGAGCTACAGATACGCAGTATTTT.